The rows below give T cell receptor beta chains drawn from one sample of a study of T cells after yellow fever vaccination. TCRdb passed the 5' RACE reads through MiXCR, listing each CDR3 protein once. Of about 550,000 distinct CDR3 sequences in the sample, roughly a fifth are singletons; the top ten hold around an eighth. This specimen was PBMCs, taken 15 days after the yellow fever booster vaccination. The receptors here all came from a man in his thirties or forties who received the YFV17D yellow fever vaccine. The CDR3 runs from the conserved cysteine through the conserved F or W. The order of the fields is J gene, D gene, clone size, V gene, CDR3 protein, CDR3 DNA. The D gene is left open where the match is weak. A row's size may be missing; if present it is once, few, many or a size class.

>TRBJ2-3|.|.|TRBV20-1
CSAKDRRGRDTQYF
TGCAGTGCTAAGGACCGGCGGGGGCGGGATACGCAGTATTTT
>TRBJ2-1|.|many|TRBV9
CASSLGLLDNEQFF
TGTGCCAGCAGCCTGGGACTTCTAGACAATGAGCAGTTCTTC
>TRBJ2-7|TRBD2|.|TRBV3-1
CASSQGAGAYEQYF
TGTGCCAGCAGCCAAGGAGCGGGGGCCTACGAGCAGTACTTC
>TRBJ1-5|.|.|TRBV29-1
CSVADSNQPQHF
TGCAGCGTTGCCGATAGCAATCAGCCCCAGCATTTT
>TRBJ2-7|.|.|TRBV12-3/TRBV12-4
CASSPREGGLLYF
TGTGCCAGCAGTCCCCGTGAAGGGGGGTTGCTGTACTTC
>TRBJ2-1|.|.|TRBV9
CASSGSGDEQFF
TGTGCCAGCAGCGGTAGCGGAGACGAGCAGTTCTTC
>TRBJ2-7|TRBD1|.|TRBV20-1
CSARGDRVRTYEQYF
TGCAGTGCTAGGGGGGACAGGGTAAGGACCTACGAGCAGTACTTC
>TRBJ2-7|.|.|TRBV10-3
CAISTQGGGFYEQYF
TGTGCCATCAGTACCCAGGGGGGGGGGTTCTACGAGCAGTACTTC
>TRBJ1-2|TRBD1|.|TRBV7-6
CASSSWGRGQGPPRTGYTF
TGTGCCAGCAGCTCGTGGGGGAGGGGACAGGGACCTCCGCGGACTGGCTACACCTTC
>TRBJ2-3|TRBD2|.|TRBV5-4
CASGNSGSDTQYF
TGTGCCAGCGGTAATAGCGGGAGTGATACGCAGTATTTT